A single sample gave rise to the 28 T cell receptor beta chains below, sequenced in a study of T cells in Graves' hyperthyroidism and ophthalmopathy. Authors of the study amplified TCR beta CDR3 regions from RNA transcripts. TCR CDR3 underwent first-round RT-PCR with the HTBI primer set. A single record per CDR3 protein comes from TCRdb applying MiXCR to the multiplex PCR reads. Of 300,000 to 450,000 distinct CDR3 sequences listed, roughly 25% were seen once; the top ten hold 73%. Input material: blood. The source of these receptors is a man aged 50-60 years with Graves' hyperthyroidism.

This clonotype was found many times. The rearrangement joins TRBV11-2 to TRBJ2-7; 10 bases agree with TRBD1. The germline V gene encodes CDR1 SGHAT and CDR2 FQNNGV. Trimming cost V 8 bases and J 7 bases; bases outside gene matches: 11. The CDR3 totals 14 residues. CDR3 region: CASRAGTGVGEQYF. The CDR3 region has the DNA TGTGCCAGCCGGGCCGGGACAGGGGTGGGTGAGCAGTACTTC.

This clonotype was observed a handful of times. This sequence joins TRBV2 and TRBJ2-3; a possible D gene is TRBD1 (6 bases). The CDR3 totals 16 residues. Germline CDR1 reads SNHLY; CDR2 reads FYNNEI. V was cut by 6 bases and J by 0 bases, with 16 bases left in between. The CDR3 here is CASSATGLTSTDTQYF. CDR3 bases: TGTGCCAGCAGCGCGACAGGACTCACTAGCACAGATACGCAGTATTTT.

The sample holds a few counts of this clonotype. The V call is TRBV20-1, the J call TRBJ2-2; D remains ambiguous. The V end lost 3 bases, the J end lost 2 bases, and 4 bases lay between the germline ends. The CDR3 loop spans 12 amino acids. The germline V gene has CDR1 DFQATT and CDR2 SNEGSKA (reference sequence). The CDR3 is CSASRNTGELFF. DNA for the CDR3: TGCAGTGCTAGTAGAAACACCGGGGAGCTGTTTTTT.

Points on this clonotype: One end of the junction does not line up with germline, which may come from a read error. This chain connects TRBV3-1 to TRBJ2-4, with no clear D. This CDR3 contains 14 residues. Germline CDR1 is LGHDT and CDR2 is YNNKEL (reference sequence). CDR3 coding DNA: TGTGTCAGCAGCCAAGGTCTATATGGGAACATTCAGTACTTC. Protein product: CVSSQGLYGNIQYF.

This chain uses TRBV12-3 or TRBV12-4 with TRBJ2-2, with 9 bases that match TRBD1. This CDR3 has 16 amino acids. Trimming removed 3 bases from V and 0 bases from J; junction bases left unmatched: 2. CDR3 nucleotide sequence: TGTGCCAGCAGTTTGTGGACAGGGGCGAACACCGGGGAGCTGTTTTTT. This gives the protein CASSLWTGANTGELFF.

This clonotype showed up just a few times. V gene TRBV18 combines with J gene TRBJ2-7; no reliable D call. Germline-derived CDR1 and CDR2 are KGHSH and LQKENI. V was cut by 2 bases and J by 2 bases, with 16 bases left in between. The CDR3 spans 16 residues. The CDR3 loop reads CASSPNQQTPTYEQYF. For the CDR3, the DNA is TGTGCCAGCTCACCAAACCAACAGACTCCAACCTACGAGCAGTACTTC. The full variable domain, completed using reference TRBV18 and TRBJ2-7, is NAGVMQNPRHLVRRRGQEARLRCSPMKGHSHVYWYRQLPEEGLKFMVYLQKENIIDESGMPKERFSAEFPKEGPSILRIQQVVRGDSAAYFCASSPNQQTPTYEQYFGPGTRLTVT.

The sample holds many counts of this clonotype. The V gene is TRBV2, the J gene TRBJ2-1; 11 positions agree with TRBD1. V dropped 2 bases and J dropped 5; count of bases not matched to a gene: 2. Germline V gene data show CDR1 as SNHLY and CDR2 as FYNNEI. The CDR3 runs to 15 residues. The CDR3 here is CASSELGQGDNEQFF. The CDR3 DNA is TGTGCCAGCAGTGAATTGGGACAGGGGGACAATGAGCAGTTCTTC.

This clonotype turned up a few times. In DNA form, the CDR3 reads TGTGCCAGCTCACGGCCGTCGGGGGAGACCCAGTACTTC. It specifies CASSRPSGETQYF. V gene TRBV18 combines with J gene TRBJ2-5, with D possibly TRBD2 on 5 matching bases. CDR1 and CDR2 (germline): KGHSH, LQKENI. The CDR3 length is 13 residues. Trimming stripped 4 bases from V and 5 bases from J, with 11 bases between. Full variable domain (rest looked up from reference TRBV18 and TRBJ2-5): NAGVMQNPRHLVRRRGQEARLRCSPMKGHSHVYWYRQLPEEGLKFMVYLQKENIIDESGMPKERFSAEFPKEGPSILRIQQVVRGDSAAYFCASSRPSGETQYFGPGTRLLVL.

This clonotype was recorded at least ten times. CDR3 nucleotides: TGCGCCAGCAGCCCCTCCATGACTAGCGGGACCTACGAGCAGTACTTC. As protein: CASSPSMTSGTYEQYF. The chain uses TRBV5-1 and TRBJ2-7; 11 bases map to TRBD2. J was trimmed by 2 bases and V by 4 bases; bases with no gene match: 8. The CDR3 sequence is 16 residues long. Germline CDR1 SGHRS, CDR2 YFSETQ.

The chain joins TRBV19 to TRBJ2-7; 8 bases line up with TRBD1. CDR1 and CDR2 from the germline V gene are LNHDA and SQIVND (reference sequence). J gave up 2 bases and V 4 bases, and 1 base lay outside the gene matches. The CDR3 consists of 13 residues. The chain's CDR3 is CASSTTGAYEQYF. CDR3 nucleotides: TGTGCCAGTAGTACGACAGGGGCCTACGAGCAGTACTTC.

This clonotype showed up just a few times. The rearrangement links TRBV12-3 or TRBV12-4 to TRBJ1-4, with a tentative D call TRBD1 (5 bases). This CDR3 contains 14 residues. Trimming shortened V by 5 bases and J by 0 bases, and 7 bases separated the two germline ends. In nucleotides, the CDR3 is TGTGCCAGCAGTCTCAGGGCAACTAATGAAAAACTGTTTTTT. Translated, it gives CASSLRATNEKLFF.

There are a few counts of this clonotype. This CDR3 is CSGRGASYEQYF. CDR3 bases: TGCAGCGGTCGAGGTGCCTCCTACGAGCAGTACTTC. The chain couples TRBV29-1 to TRBJ2-7; D remains ambiguous. The germline V gene has CDR1 SQVTM and CDR2 ANQGSEA. The CDR3 consists of 12 residues. V lost 7 bases and J lost 0, with 10 bases in between.

This clonotype was found a few times. The chain combines TRBV2 with TRBJ1-3; no firm D call. This CDR3 contains 14 residues. Germline V gene sequence: CDR1 SNHLY, CDR2 FYNNEI. Trimming stripped 1 base from V and 4 bases from J, with 8 bases between. In DNA form, the CDR3 reads TGTGCCAGCAGTGAAGGGACTCCAGGAAACACCATATATTTT. Translation: CASSEGTPGNTIYF.

A few counts support this clonotype. CDR3 DNA sequence: TGTGCCAGCAGACAGTTTAATGAAAAACTGTTTTTT. It is translated as CASRQFNEKLFF. The chain joins TRBV12-3 or TRBV12-4 to TRBJ1-4, with D hard to call. Between the trimmed V and J ends, which lost 6 bases and 4 bases, there was a span of 6 bases. This CDR3 comprises 12 residues.

The table lists this clonotype with many counts. The V and J genes are TRBV29-1 and TRBJ2-3, with a tentative D call TRBD1 (6 bases). Trimming took 4 bases from V and 1 from J, leaving 12 bases between them. The length of the CDR3 is 14 residues. In germline, CDR1 is SQVTM, CDR2 ANQGSEA. CDR3 sequence: CSVGWWTGTDTQYF. The CDR3 DNA is TGCAGCGTTGGGTGGTGGACAGGCACAGATACGCAGTATTTT.

The chain recombines TRBV19 with TRBJ1-2, with D unresolved. The CDR3 extends over 12 amino acids. Germline lookup yields CDR1 LNHDA and CDR2 SQIVND (reference sequence). V lost 3 bases and J lost 8, with 10 bases in between. DNA for the CDR3: TGTGCCAGTAGTATTCCCTTTTACGGCTACACCTTC. Protein product: CASSIPFYGYTF.

In its sample, this clonotype was seen a few times. CDR3 in amino acids: CASSPTPAAEKLFF. CDR3 nucleotide sequence: TGTGCCAGCAGCCCCACTCCAGCGGCTGAAAAACTGTTTTTT. This chain uses TRBV14 with TRBJ1-4; the D is unclear. Trimming removed 4 bases at V and 7 bases at J, with 13 bases between. This CDR3 is built from 14 residues. Germline V gives CDR1 SGHDN, CDR2 FVKESK.

This clonotype was counted between two and nine times. The V call is TRBV9, the J call TRBJ2-7; 7 bases fit TRBD2. In germline, CDR1 is SGDLS, CDR2 YYNGEE. With 0 bases clipped from V and 2 bases from J, the junction kept 5 bases outside the gene matches. The CDR3 consists of 15 residues. The CDR3 loop is CASSVGSGTTYEQYF. DNA for the CDR3: TGTGCCAGCAGCGTAGGGAGCGGGACCACCTACGAGCAGTACTTC.

The genes are TRBV30 and TRBJ2-7, with D unresolved. V lost 1 base to trimming and J lost 0 bases, with 4 bases between them. The V gene's germline CDR1 is GTSNPN and CDR2 SVGIG (reference sequence). The CDR3 is 12 residues long. This chain's CDR3 is CAWSESSYEQYF. Here the CDR3 DNA reads TGTGCCTGGAGTGAGAGCTCCTACGAGCAGTACTTC.

The chain employs TRBV28 and TRBJ2-7; TRBD2 matches at 8 bases. From germline, CDR1 is MDHEN and CDR2 SYDVKM. After removal of 3 bases from V and 6 bases from J, the junction contained 10 bases not matched to a gene. The CDR3 totals 15 residues. The CDR3 DNA reads TGTGCCAGCAGTTTCCTTGGAGCGGGAGCGATCGAGCAGTACTTC. This encodes CASSFLGAGAIEQYF.

This clonotype showed up just a few times. This chain joins TRBV6-1 and TRBJ1-1, with TRBD1 as a possible D gene (5 bases). This CDR3 has 15 amino acids. Trimming left V 11 bases short and J 1 base short, with 20 bases between. Germline V gene data show CDR1 as MNHNS and CDR2 as SASEGT. The CDR3 sequence is CALSGQGQSNTEAFF. In DNA, the CDR3 is TGTGCCCTATCCGGGCAGGGTCAGTCGAACACTGAAGCTTTCTTT.

This clonotype was recorded many times. V gene TRBV11-2 combines with J gene TRBJ2-3, with D hard to call. V was pared by 7 bases and J by 5 bases, with 22 bases between. Per the germline V gene, CDR1 is SGHAT and CDR2 is FQNNGV. CDR3 length: 16 residues. CDR3 coding DNA: TGTGCCAGCACCCAAGGATCCGGATACTTGGAAGATACGCAGTATTTT. Amino acid sequence: CASTQGSGYLEDTQYF.

The rearrangement uses TRBV28 and TRBJ2-2, with D tentatively TRBD1 (5 bases). Per germline, CDR1 MDHEN and CDR2 SYDVKM. CDR3 length equals 15 residues. V shed 3 bases and J shed 4 bases, with 12 bases lying between them. Written as DNA, the CDR3 is TGTGCCAGCAGTTTCGTCAGGGCGGCCACCGGGGAGCTGTTTTTT. It yields the protein CASSFVRAATGELFF.

The table lists this clonotype with a few counts. This chain uses TRBV3-1 with TRBJ2-7; D is undetermined. There are 13 residues in the CDR3. Between the trimmed V and J ends, which lost 4 bases and 2 bases, there was a span of 9 bases. In germline, CDR1 is LGHDT, CDR2 YNNKEL (reference sequence). Here the CDR3 reads CASSRIGTYEQYF. In nucleotides, the CDR3 is TGTGCCAGCAGCCGTATCGGAACCTACGAGCAGTACTTC.

This clonotype was counted only a few times. The genes are TRBV12-3 or TRBV12-4 and TRBJ2-7, with 7 nucleotides matching TRBD1. With V trimmed by 6 bases and J by 2 bases, 7 bases remained unmatched. This CDR3 region has 14 residues. CDR3 nucleotide sequence: TGTGCCAGCAGCACCGGGACAGCCACCTACGAGCAGTACTTC. Translated, it gives CASSTGTATYEQYF.

This clonotype has ten or more counts. The chain links TRBV28 to TRBJ1-1; 7 bases match TRBD1. Germline CDR1 MDHEN, CDR2 SYDVKM. This CDR3 region has 14 residues. The V gene end was trimmed by 1 base and the J gene end by 10 bases; junction bases not matched to a gene: 9. The CDR3 here is CASSLYRTGSRAFF. For the CDR3, the DNA is TGTGCCAGCAGTTTATACAGGACAGGATCGCGAGCTTTCTTT.

The J gene is TRBJ2-3, the V gene TRBV24-1; D ambiguous. The ends were cut back, 2 bases at V and 4 bases at J, with 3 bases in the middle. Germline values: CDR1 KGHDR, CDR2 SFDVKD. The CDR3 length is 12 residues. The CDR3 DNA reads TGTGCCACCAGTGATTCTCCAGATACGCAGTATTTT. It translates to CATSDSPDTQYF.

V usage is TRBV12-3 or TRBV12-4 and J usage is TRBJ2-3; D unresolved. This CDR3 region has 12 residues. Trimming cost V 7 bases and J 5 bases, with 10 bases left between them. In nucleotides, the CDR3 is TGTGCCAGCACCCGGACGCAAGATACGCAGTATTTT. This codes for CASTRTQDTQYF.